These T cell receptor beta chains were read from a single sample in a study of glioma-infiltrating T cells. TCRdb reanalysed the multiplex PCR reads using MiXCR and keeps one entry per CDR3 protein. The sample lists 15,000 to 20,000 distinct CDR3 sequences; 58% were seen once. Sequencing was carried out using glioma tissue, nonneoplastic brain tissue, or PBMCs (not recorded which). The receptors shown here come from a human donor with low-grade glioma or glioblastoma, undergoing nonglioma brain surgery, or in good health (not recorded which). The CDR3 runs from the conserved cysteine through the conserved F or W. A D gene is named only where the DNA matches it firmly. The listing skips clone size in some rows; elsewhere it reads once, few, many or a size class.

j_call v_call clone_size d_call cdr3_nt cdr3_aa
TRBJ2-1 TRBV15 . . TGTGCCACCAGCCCCCCCTACAATGAGCAGTTCTTC CATSPPYNEQFF
TRBJ1-1 TRBV15 once TRBD1 TGTGCCACCAGCAGAGAGGGACAGGGGCTAGCTGAAGCTTTCTTT CATSREGQGLAEAFF
TRBJ1-5 TRBV20-1 few . TGCAGTGCTAGTTCCGGGTTTAGCAATCAGCCCCAGCATTTT CSASSGFSNQPQHF
TRBJ1-2 TRBV7-2 . TRBD1 TGTGCCAGCAGCCCCCGACAGGGGAGCTATGGCTACACCTTC CASSPRQGSYGYTF
TRBJ1-1 TRBV20-1 . . TGCAGTGCTAGAGTCAAAAACACTGAAGCTTTCTTT CSARVKNTEAFF
TRBJ1-1 TRBV25-1 . . TGTGCCAGCAGTGTAGGATTCGACAGTTGGGCTGAAACTTTCTTT CASSVGFDSWAETFF
TRBJ2-5 TRBV20-1 . . TGCAGTGCTAGAACCGGGACTGGGGCGACCCAGTACTTC CSARTGTGATQYF
TRBJ2-3 TRBV3-1 few TRBD1 TGTGCCAGCAGCCTTCGGACAGGGAATAAGGATACGCAGTATTTT CASSLRTGNKDTQYF
TRBJ2-2 TRBV7-2 . . TGTGCCAGCAGCCCATTGACGGGGAACACCGGGGAGCTGTTTTTT CASSPLTGNTGELFF
TRBJ1-2 TRBV7-9 . TRBD1 TGTGCCAGCAGCTCGACAGGGGGTAATGGCTACACCTTC CASSSTGGNGYTF
TRBJ1-2 TRBV27 once . TGTGCCAGCAGGAGACTTGCCAGGGACTATTGCTACACCTTC CASRRLARDYCYTF
TRBJ1-2 TRBV11-3 many . TGTGCCAGCAGCGGGACTAACTATGGCTACACCTTC CASSGTNYGYTF
TRBJ2-3 TRBV6-9 . TRBD2 TGTGCCAGCAGTTACCGGGGAGGGCGCACAGATACGCAGTATTTT CASSYRGGRTDTQYF
TRBJ1-1 TRBV12-3/TRBV12-4 many . TGTGCCAGCAGTGATGCGGGGGCAGGACTGAACACTGAAGCTTTCTTT CASSDAGAGLNTEAFF
TRBJ2-3 TRBV28 . . TGTGCCAGCAGTTTGGAGGAGGGACTCACAGATACGCAGTATTTT CASSLEEGLTDTQYF
TRBJ2-7 TRBV20-1 . TRBD2 TGCAGTGCCCCGAAAAGTAGCGGGGGGGCAAACGAGCAGTACTTC CSAPKSSGGANEQYF
TRBJ2-1 TRBV6-2/TRBV6-3 . . TGTGCCAGCAGTTCGTTCCGACAGGCAGGGGACAATGAGCAGTTCTTC CASSSFRQAGDNEQFF
TRBJ1-1 TRBV14 many . TGTGCCAGCAGCCAAGAGTGGACAACCCCTGAAGCTTTCTTT CASSQEWTTPEAFF
TRBJ1-1 TRBV27 . . TGTGCCAGCAGATACAGGGTTAGTACCGAAGCTTTCTTT CASRYRVSTEAFF
TRBJ1-6 TRBV6-2/TRBV6-3 few . TGTGCCAGCAGTCCCACGGACAGCTCCTATAATTCACCCCTCCACTTT CASSPTDSSYNSPLHF
TRBJ2-4 TRBV6-5 . . TGTGCCAGCAGTTCCCATCTAGCCAAAAACATTCAGTACTTC CASSSHLAKNIQYF
TRBJ2-3 TRBV12-3/TRBV12-4 . TRBD2 TGTGCCAGCAGCCTTAGCGGGGGTGGCACAGATACGCAGTATTTT CASSLSGGGTDTQYF
TRBJ1-3 TRBV4-3 many . TGCGCCAGCAGCCAAGGACAGCCGTTCTCTGGAAACACCATATATTTT CASSQGQPFSGNTIYF
TRBJ1-6 TRBV2 . . TGTGCCAGCATTCTGGAGAGCTCCTATAATTCACCCCTCCACTTT CASILESSYNSPLHF
TRBJ2-7 TRBV20-1 few . TGCAGTGCTCCCCCAGGGGGGAGAGGGTACGAGCAGTACTTC CSAPPGGRGYEQYF
TRBJ1-4 TRBV6-1 . . TGTGCCAGCAGTAGAGCGGGGGTTAATGAAAAACTGTTTTTT CASSRAGVNEKLFF
TRBJ2-1 TRBV6-1 many . TGTGCCAGCAGTGAACAGCAGTTCTCCTACAATGAGCAGTTCTTC CASSEQQFSYNEQFF
TRBJ2-3 TRBV29-1 few TRBD2 TGCAGCGATCCCGGACTAGCGACTAGCACAGATACGCAGTATTTT CSDPGLATSTDTQYF
TRBJ1-2 TRBV20-1 once . TGCAGTGCTAAACAGGGTGACTATGGCTACACCTTC CSAKQGDYGYTF
TRBJ2-3 TRBV18 many . TGTGCCAGCTCACGCGGGACCGGGGAAGATACGCAGTATTTT CASSRGTGEDTQYF
TRBJ1-5 TRBV6-2/TRBV6-3 few . TGTGCCAGCAGTTATTGGGACACTAATCAGCCCCAGCATTTT CASSYWDTNQPQHF
TRBJ2-6 TRBV6-1 few . TGTGCCAGCAGCCCAAGGACAGCTTCTGGGGCCAACGTCCTGAGTTTC CASSPRTASGANVLSF
TRBJ1-5 TRBV20-1 . . TGCAGTGCTAGACGGACCCCAGGGGCAAGCAATCAGCCCCAGCATTTT CSARRTPGASNQPQHF
TRBJ1-4 TRBV27 many . TGTGCCAGCAGTTTACGGCCAGCCTTTAATGAAAAACTGTTTTTT CASSLRPAFNEKLFF
TRBJ1-3 TRBV6-1 once TRBD1 TGTGCCAGCAGTCGACAGGGTCTAAATTCTGGAAACACCATATATTTT CASSRQGLNSGNTIYF
TRBJ1-1 TRBV28 . . TGTGTCAGCAGTTTGCCCCAGCGGAGCACTGAAGCTTTCTTT CVSSLPQRSTEAFF
TRBJ2-5 TRBV18 few . TGTGCCAGCTCACCACCGAGAAGTAGAACCCAAGAGACCCAGTACTTC CASSPPRSRTQETQYF
TRBJ1-1 TRBV28 . . TGTGCCAGCAGTTTATCGGCCCGAAACCCTGAAGCTTTCTTT CASSLSARNPEAFF
TRBJ1-3 TRBV12-3/TRBV12-4 . . TGTGCCGCAGGTTGGAGCTCTGGAAACACCATATATTTT CAAGWSSGNTIYF
TRBJ2-7 TRBV28 . TRBD1 TGTGCCAGCAGTTTGCAGGGGGCCTTCCCCTACGAGCAGTACTTC CASSLQGAFPYEQYF
TRBJ1-1 TRBV7-2 . . TGTGCCAGCAGCTTAGTAGTAGGGGTCGTGTCCAGGGGTTATTATTCGAACACTGAAGCTTTCTTT CASSLVVGVVSRGYYSNTEAFF
TRBJ1-5 TRBV11-1 . . TGTGCCAGCAGCTCTCAGATGGATCAGCCCCAGCATTTT CASSSQMDQPQHF
TRBJ2-5 TRBV6-2/TRBV6-3 . TRBD2 TGTGCCAGCAGTTCCTCCTGGACTAGTCGGCAAGAGACCCAGTACTTC CASSSSWTSRQETQYF
TRBJ2-1 TRBV20-1 . TRBD2 TGCAGTGCTAGAGATTCGACTAGCGGTGGGGATGAGCAGTTCTTC CSARDSTSGGDEQFF
TRBJ2-3 TRBV7-2 . . TGTGCCAGCAAGGGGTGGAACACAGATACGCAGTATTTT CASKGWNTDTQYF
TRBJ1-4 TRBV29-1 . TRBD1 TGCAGCGTAGAGGACAGGGGGGATGAAAAACTGTTTTTT CSVEDRGDEKLFF
TRBJ2-5 TRBV3-1 . TRBD2 TGTGCCAGCAGCTTAAGACTAGCGGGATGGGGAAAGACCCAGTACTTC CASSLRLAGWGKTQYF
TRBJ2-3 TRBV7-2 . TRBD2 TGTGCCAGCAGCTTAGTAGTAAGACTAGCGGGAGTAGTAGAAGATACGCAGTATTTT CASSLVVRLAGVVEDTQYF
TRBJ1-1 TRBV28 medium-sized . TGTGCCAGCAGTTTAGGAACAGGGTCCGGCCCTGAAGCTTTCTTT CASSLGTGSGPEAFF
TRBJ2-5 TRBV28 . . TGTGCCAGCAGAGCATGGGAGACCCAGTACTTC CASRAWETQYF
TRBJ1-2 TRBV28 medium-sized TRBD1 TGTGCCAGCACCTCTATCGGGACAGTTTATGGCTACACCTTC CASTSIGTVYGYTF
TRBJ1-1 TRBV18 . . TGTGCCAGCTCCCCTCAGGGCACTGAAGCTTTCTTT CASSPQGTEAFF
TRBJ1-6 TRBV6-5 . TRBD1 TGTGCCAGCAGGAAACAGGGGGAATCACCCCTCCACTTT CASRKQGESPLHF
TRBJ1-2 TRBV29-1 few . TGCAGCGTTTATGGAGGTGGGGGCGGTCAGTTCTATGGCTACACCTTC CSVYGGGGGQFYGYTF
TRBJ1-2 TRBV2 once . TGTGCCAGCAGTGTAGTAGTGACCGGCCTATACCCTTATGGCTACACCTTC CASSVVVTGLYPYGYTF